A selection of T cell receptor beta chains follows, all from one sample in a study of CD8+ T cells in alopecia areata. The method was immunoSEQ multiplex PCR; TCRdb's version includes in-frame clones alone and lacks a portion of them. The profile shows about 210,000 clones, roughly two fifths of them singletons. This specimen was CD4+ T cells sorted from blood, taken around week 34, from a patient treated with tofacitinib. These receptors were collected from a human donor with alopecia areata. Each CDR3 is given without its conserved first and last residue.

J: TRBJ1-1
V: TRBV6-1
CDR3: ASRSLAGGGTEAF

J: TRBJ2-1
V: TRBV7-9
CDR3: ASSLDSYPYNEQF

J: TRBJ2-1
V: TRBV30
CDR3: ASRRQLGVYNEQF

J: TRBJ1-1
V: TRBV6-1
CDR3: ASRQGRNTEAF

J: TRBJ1-1
V: TRBV11-3
CDR3: ASSLTGVTEAF

J: TRBJ2-3
V: TRBV10-3
CDR3: AIRSFPGTDTQY

J: TRBJ2-1
V: TRBV7-8
CDR3: ASSLRRLAGSFNEQF

J: TRBJ2-4
V: TRBV30
CDR3: AWSRRWDRGPYKNIQY

J: TRBJ2-7
V: TRBV27
CDR3: ASVPTSGRGVYEQY

J: TRBJ2-1
V: TRBV7-9
CDR3: ASRTEIGSYNEQF

J: TRBJ2-7
V: TRBV28
CDR3: ASSFGGTYEQY

J: TRBJ2-2
V: TRBV11-2
CDR3: ASSLARGSGELF

J: TRBJ2-7
V: TRBV5-1
CDR3: ASSLTGQGTYEQY

J: TRBJ1-2
V: TRBV29-1
CDR3: SVGGQGYGYT

J: TRBJ2-1
V: TRBV6-1
CDR3: AVGLLGNEQF

J: TRBJ1-4
V: TRBV7-6
CDR3: ASSPLVNEKLF

J: TRBJ1-2
V: TRBV28
CDR3: ASYSRGAGYT